Listed below are T cell receptor beta chains from one sample, sequenced in a study of shared clonotypes between healthy human individuals. Repertoires were generated with immunoSEQ multiplex PCR, while TCRdb's copy carries only in-frame clones and drops some. The sample yields approximately 1,500,000 clones, 95% to 99% seen once. The specimen sequenced was naive CD4+ T cells sorted from blood. The receptors come from a man younger than 40 in good health. Each CDR3 is given with its conserved first and last residue. A D gene is named only where the DNA matches it firmly. Only some rows state a clone size, as once, few, many or a class for expanded clones.

CDR3,V,J,size,D
CASSPGLVPETQYF,TRBV7-2,TRBJ2-5,-,TRBD2
CASSQTGQGAYEQYF,TRBV6-5,TRBJ2-7,-,TRBD1
CSVLDRAGKNQPQHF,TRBV29-1,TRBJ1-5,-,TRBD1
CASSYSELLSYNEQFF,TRBV6-5,TRBJ2-1,-,-
CASSHAGPGGSNQPQHF,TRBV5-6,TRBJ1-5,-,-
CAWSVRFETQYF,TRBV30,TRBJ2-5,-,-
CASSIVSVFGELFF,TRBV19,TRBJ2-2,-,-
CASSRTSGSAGELFF,TRBV27,TRBJ2-2,-,TRBD2
CASSPGQGDGYTF,TRBV18,TRBJ1-2,once,TRBD1
CASSLRGSRPDTQYF,TRBV5-4,TRBJ2-3,once,-
CAGREGNEQFF,TRBV7-9,TRBJ2-1,-,-
CASSFEGYNEQFF,TRBV5-4,TRBJ2-1,-,-
CASSPLAKNIQYF,TRBV2,TRBJ2-4,-,-
CASSQVPHQQFF,TRBV14,TRBJ2-1,-,-
CASSIAPTSSSLGYEQYF,TRBV19,TRBJ2-7,-,TRBD2
CASSPRTAMNTEAFF,TRBV18,TRBJ1-1,-,-
CASTHKLASQETQYF,TRBV28,TRBJ2-5,-,TRBD2
CASSQAGTVNAFF,TRBV14,TRBJ1-1,-,-
CASRDLGGTEAFF,TRBV5-5,TRBJ1-1,-,-
CASSSRTSGTLETQYF,TRBV27,TRBJ2-5,-,TRBD2
CASTLRGLAGPGELFF,TRBV5-1,TRBJ2-2,-,TRBD2
CASSVGQGSDTQYF,TRBV9,TRBJ2-3,-,-
CASTPGTSGSYEQFF,TRBV5-1,TRBJ2-1,-,TRBD2
CASSDRYRYNEQFF,TRBV7-9,TRBJ2-1,-,-
CASSYGQDRSQPQHF,TRBV9,TRBJ1-5,-,TRBD1
CATSSARYNEQFF,TRBV15,TRBJ2-1,-,-
CASSLRLNTEAFF,TRBV6-6,TRBJ1-1,-,-